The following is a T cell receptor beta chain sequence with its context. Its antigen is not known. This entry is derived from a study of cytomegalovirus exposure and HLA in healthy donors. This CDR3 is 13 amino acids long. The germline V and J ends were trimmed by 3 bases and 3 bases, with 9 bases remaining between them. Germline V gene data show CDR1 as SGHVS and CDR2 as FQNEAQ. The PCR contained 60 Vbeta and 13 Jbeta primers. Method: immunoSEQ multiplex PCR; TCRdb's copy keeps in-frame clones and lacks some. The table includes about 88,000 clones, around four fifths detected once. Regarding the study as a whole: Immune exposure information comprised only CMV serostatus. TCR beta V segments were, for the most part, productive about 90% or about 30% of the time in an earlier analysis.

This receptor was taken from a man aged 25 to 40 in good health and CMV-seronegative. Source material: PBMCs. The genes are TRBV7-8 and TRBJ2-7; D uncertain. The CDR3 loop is CASSFGLHYEQYF. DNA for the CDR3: TGTGCCAGCAGCTTTGGCCTCCACTACGAGCAGTACTTC. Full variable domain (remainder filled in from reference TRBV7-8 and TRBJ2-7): GAGVSQSPRYKVAKRGQDVALRCDPISGHVSLFWYQQALGQGPEFLTYFQNEAQLDKSGLPSDRFFAERPEGSVSTLKIQRTQQEDSAVYLCASSFGLHYEQYFGPGTRLTVT.